A single sample is the source of the 22 T cell receptor beta chains below, sequenced in a study of metastatic and nonmetastatic thyroid tumors (dated by TCRdb to the early 2020s). Library creation used PCR. Sequencer: Illumina HiSeq 4000. The public reads were run again by TCRdb, first through fastp at Q25 and then through MiXCR, and only productive beta chains were kept. This sample holds about 32,000 clones; 20% to 30% were observed only once. The ten largest account for 7% to 10% of the sample. No patient had received any treatment before thyroid surgery. Sequencing used blood. Source of these receptors: a female donor with papillary thyroid cancer or a benign thyroid nodule (not recorded which). Some clones in this sample may be carry-over from other donors' samples.

This clone was seen at least ten times. This may arise from a read error, as a much more abundant clone is one base away. Distinct nucleotide sequences in the sample also encode this CDR3. The rearrangement links TRBV15 to TRBJ1-5; TRBD1 is a possible D gene (5 bases). Trimming stripped 2 bases from V and 5 bases from J, with 19 bases between. Germline V gene data show CDR1 as LNHNV and CDR2 as YYDKDF (reference sequence). The CDR3 has 17 residues. Here the CDR3 reads CATSRQRGVLIDQPQHF. In DNA form, the CDR3 reads TGTGCCACCAGCAGACAACGGGGGGTCTTGATCGATCAGCCCCAGCATTTT. Based on the CDR3 plus reference TRBV15 and TRBJ1-5, the full variable domain is DAMVIQNPRYQVTQFGKPVTLSCSQTLNHNVMYWYQQKSSQAPKLLFHYYDKDFNNEADTPDNFQSRRPNTSFCFLDIRSPGLGDTAMYLCATSRQRGVLIDQPQHFGDGTRLSIL.

CDR3 region: CASSLGRESLYNEQFF. In DNA, the CDR3 is TGTGCCAGCAGTTTAGGCCGGGAGTCCCTATACAATGAGCAGTTCTTC. This rearrangement joins TRBV12-3 or TRBV12-4 to TRBJ2-1, with a possible D match to TRBD2 (6 bases). The V end lost 1 base, the J end lost 4 bases, and 14 bases lay between the germline ends. This CDR3 comprises 16 residues.

This clone was seen many times. The CDR3 nucleotides read TGTGCCAGCAACCTGGGACATAGCTCCTACAATGAGCAGTTCTTC. Its protein is CASNLGHSSYNEQFF. The V call is TRBV6-1, the J call TRBJ2-1, with D tentatively TRBD1 (6 bases). The CDR3 consists of 15 residues. Deletions cut 7 bases from V and 0 bases from J, with 13 bases between. CDR1 is MNHNS and CDR2 is SASEGT in the germline V gene.

This clone was seen ten or more times. The rearrangement joins TRBV11-3 to TRBJ2-2; no definite D call. Germline V gene data show CDR1 as SGHNT and CDR2 as YENEEA. The CDR3 spans 14 residues. The ends were cut back, 3 bases at V and 6 bases at J, with 11 bases in the middle. This CDR3 reads CASSLLVDAGELFF. In nucleotides, the CDR3 is TGTGCCAGCAGCTTGTTAGTGGACGCCGGGGAGCTGTTTTTT.

This clone came up many times. The CDR3 region is CASSEERGGTDTQYF. The CDR3 DNA reads TGTGCCAGCAGTGAGGAGCGGGGAGGCACAGATACGCAGTATTTT. The chain carries TRBV6-4 and TRBJ2-3; 7 bases match TRBD2. The V segment lost 3 bases and the J segment 1 base; nucleotides outside the gene matches: 4. The CDR3 sequence is 15 residues long. Germline V gene data show CDR1 as MRHNA and CDR2 as SNTAGT.

This clone is medium-sized. The chain is built from TRBV20-1 and TRBJ1-6; no clear D. CDR3 length equals 14 residues. Trimming stripped 3 bases from V and 10 bases from J, with 16 bases between. Germline lookup yields CDR1 DFQATT and CDR2 SNEGSKA (reference sequence). CDR3 DNA: TGCAGTGCTAGCCCTACCTCAGCACGATCACCCCTCCACTTT. Translating gives CSASPTSARSPLHF.

Worth noting for this clone: Germline and junction disagree at one end, which may indicate a read error. The chain couples TRBV11-2 to TRBJ2-2; TRBD2 agrees at 8 bases. The CDR3 sequence is 16 residues long. Germline lookup yields CDR1 SGHAT and CDR2 FQNNGV. The CDR3 reads CASSLRGGSNTGELLF. The CDR3 coding sequence is TGTGCCAGCAGCTTACGGGGGGGGTCGAACACCGGGGAGCTGTTATTT.

This clone was detected a few times. The chain has TRBV19 and TRBJ1-3; 7 bases map to TRBD1. Germline CDR1 is LNHDA and CDR2 is SQIVND (reference sequence). The CDR3 runs 13 residues. Trimming at V came to 7 bases and at J to 2 bases, leaving 2 bases not matched to a gene. The CDR3 bases are TGTGCCAGTAACAGGGGAACTGGAAACACCATATATTTT. Amino acids: CASNRGTGNTIYF.

The rearrangement links TRBV30 to TRBJ1-3, with 11 bases matching TRBD1. The CDR3 consists of 16 residues. With 0 bases clipped from V and 4 bases from J, the junction kept 5 bases outside the gene matches. Germline V gives CDR1 GTSNPN, CDR2 SVGIG (reference sequence). This CDR3 is CAWSVRDRGSGNTIYF. For the CDR3, the DNA is TGTGCCTGGAGTGTCCGGGACAGGGGGTCAGGAAACACCATATATTTT.

This clone has at least ten counts. This rearrangement joins TRBV18 to TRBJ2-1, with 7 bases matching TRBD2. CDR3 length equals 14 residues. Germline CDR1 and CDR2: KGHSH and LQKENI. The junction had 4 bases not matched to a gene; V was cut back by 3 bases and J by 5 bases. The CDR3 nucleotides are TGTGCCAGCTCACCCGGGACTAATAACAATGAGCAGTTCTTC. Its translation: CASSPGTNNNEQFF.

The chain links TRBV7-8 to TRBJ2-1, with D perhaps TRBD2 (5 bases). Per germline, CDR1 SGHVS and CDR2 FQNEAQ. This CDR3 region has 14 residues. CDR3 sequence (DNA): TGTGTCAGTAGCGAGACGACCTACGGCAATGAGCAGTTCTTC. Translating it yields CVSSETTYGNEQFF.

This clone was observed many times. This chain connects TRBV4-3 to TRBJ2-2, with D possibly matching TRBD1 (5 bases). The CDR3 contains 17 residues. V dropped 3 bases and J dropped 2 bases, with 16 bases sitting between them. Germline CDR1 and CDR2: LGHNA and YSLEER. CDR3 sequence reads: CASSQIYGRGNTGELFF. The CDR3 DNA sequence: TGCGCCAGCAGCCAGATATATGGTAGGGGAAACACCGGGGAGCTGTTTTTT.

CDR3 DNA: TGTGCCAGCAGCTCAGCCGGACAGAAGTCTAACTATGGCTACACCTTC. It yields the protein CASSSAGQKSNYGYTF. The chain recombines TRBV13 with TRBJ1-2, with a tentative D call TRBD1 (6 bases). Trimming left V 4 bases short and J 0 bases short, with 15 bases between. Germline CDR1 is PRHDT and CDR2 is FYEKMQ (reference sequence). The CDR3 contains 16 residues.

The rearrangement uses TRBV18 and TRBJ2-7; D remains ambiguous. V shed 4 bases and J shed 0 bases, with 10 bases lying between them. Germline V lookup: CDR1 KGHSH, CDR2 LQKENI. The CDR3 is 14 amino acids. The CDR3 DNA reads as TGTGCCAGCTCACGAGGACCGAGCTCCTACGAGCAGTACTTC. Translating gives CASSRGPSSYEQYF.

This rearrangement joins TRBV2 to TRBJ2-7, with TRBD1 identical over 7 bases. Looked up from germline, CDR1 is SNHLY and CDR2 is FYNNEI. V was pared by 7 bases and J by 6 bases, with 12 bases of the junction left unmatched. The CDR3 runs to 14 residues. The CDR3 reads CASTYRGPRSEQYF. As DNA, the CDR3 is TGTGCCAGCACCTACAGGGGCCCGCGATCCGAGCAGTACTTC.

V gene TRBV12-3 or TRBV12-4 combines with J gene TRBJ1-5, with D maybe TRBD1 (5 bases). Deletions cut 2 bases from V and 5 bases from J, with 13 bases between. CDR3 length: 15 amino acids. CDR3 residues: CASSLSSQGDQPQHF. In DNA, the CDR3 is TGTGCCAGCAGTTTATCGTCGCAGGGCGATCAGCCCCAGCATTTT.

This rearrangement joins TRBV11-2 to TRBJ2-7, with D perhaps TRBD1 (6 bases). The length of the CDR3 is 14 residues. V lost 5 bases and J 0 bases, leaving 11 bases between the germline ends. Germline V CDR1 and CDR2: SGHAT, FQNNGV. The CDR3 region is CASSERQDSYEQYF. In nucleotides, the CDR3 is TGTGCCAGCAGCGAAAGACAGGACTCCTACGAGCAGTACTTC.

This chain connects TRBV18 to TRBJ2-7; 8 bases line up with TRBD2. Germline assignment: CDR1 KGHSH and CDR2 LQKENI. With 3 bases clipped from V and 3 bases from J, the junction kept 7 bases outside the gene matches. The CDR3 runs 15 residues. This CDR3 reads CASSPQSGSGYEQYF. The DNA of the CDR3 is TGTGCCAGCTCACCTCAAAGCGGGAGCGGCTACGAGCAGTACTTC.

This clone is classed as medium-sized. This chain connects TRBV2 to TRBJ2-7; possibly TRBD1 for D (5 bases). The V end was cut by 6 bases, the J end by 1 base, with 7 bases between. CDR3 length equals 12 residues. Per the germline V gene, CDR1 is SNHLY and CDR2 is FYNNEI. The CDR3 is CASRPGSYEQYF. The CDR3 region has the DNA TGTGCCAGCAGGCCAGGGTCCTACGAGCAGTACTTC. Full variable domain (rest looked up from reference TRBV2 and TRBJ2-7): EPEVTQTPSHQVTQMGQEVILRCVPISNHLYFYWYRQILGQKVEFLVSFYNNEISEKSEIFDDQFSVERPDGSNFTLKIRSTKLEDSAMYFCASRPGSYEQYFGPGTRLTVT.

The chain uses TRBV20-1 and TRBJ1-6; D is unresolved. Germline CDR1 DFQATT, CDR2 SNEGSKA (reference sequence). Between the trimmed V and J ends, which lost 1 base and 14 bases, there was a span of 12 bases. This CDR3 has 12 residues. CDR3 amino acids: CSARGQPSALHF. DNA of the CDR3: TGCAGTGCTAGAGGGCAGCCCTCAGCCCTCCACTTT.

This clone showed up just once. A read error may account for a junction end that differs from germline. The V call is TRBV6-1, the J call TRBJ2-1; TRBD2 aligns across 7 bases. The V gene's germline CDR1 is MNHNS and CDR2 SASEGT. This CDR3 spans 16 amino acids. CDR3 bases: TGTGCTAGCAGTGAATTGGGCTTCTGGACTAGTAATGAGCAATTCTTC. Protein: CASSELGFWTSNEQFF.

This clone was found a few times. This CDR3 is also generated by other DNA sequences in the sample. The V and J genes are TRBV6-1 and TRBJ2-1; TRBD1 aligns across 9 bases. The CDR3 is 12 amino acids. The V gene end was trimmed by 7 bases and the J gene end by 16 bases; junction bases not matched to a gene: 11. CDR1 MNHNS and CDR2 SASEGT come from the germline V gene. CDR3: CASIPGGQGSFF. CDR3 sequence (DNA): TGTGCCAGCATCCCCGGGGGACAGGGTTCATTCTTC.